The entry below gives a single T cell receptor beta chain sequence along with its context. Antigen unknown. The table came from immunoSEQ multiplex PCR; TCRdb's copy has only in-frame clones and leaves some out. The data hold fewer than 200,000 clones, with about 95% observed a single time. These data come from a study of cytomegalovirus exposure and HLA in healthy donors. Findings of the study overall: The study labeled approximately 150 TCR beta chains cytomegalovirus-associated.

Germline V gene lookup returns CDR1 LGHNA and CDR2 YSLEER. The V end lost 1 base, the J end lost 4 bases, and 13 bases lay between the germline ends. The CDR3 runs to 15 residues. The chain couples TRBV4-3 to TRBJ2-5; the D gene is possibly TRBD2 (5 bases). The sample was PBMCs. This receptor was taken from a young woman in good health and CMV-seronegative. CDR3 in DNA: TGCGCCAGCAGCCAAGGGTCGGCGGGTCGAGAGACCCAGTACTTC. Its translation is CASSQGSAGRETQYF.